This T cell receptor beta chain was sequenced in a study of blood T cell repertoires in COVID-19. Looking at the study overall: T cells, B-cell-depleted T cells, or PBMCs provided the cDNA or gDNA that served as material.

Deletions cut 2 bases from V and 7 bases from J, with 6 bases between. This CDR3 is 11 amino acids long. Germline V gene lookup returns CDR1 SGHDT and CDR2 YYEEEE. Authors' data handling: Estimated nucleated cell counts came from reference gene primer amplification. The method was immunoSEQ multiplex PCR; TCRdb's version includes in-frame clones alone and lacks a portion of them. Clonal size and the V and J genes are those of that table, whereas D and trimming came from the DNA. The sample carries more than 85,000 clones, 75% to 85% recorded once. J is TRBJ2-5 and V is TRBV5-6; D unresolved. Sequenced material: peripheral blood. The sequence was obtained from a man aged 55 to 70 with acute or convalescent COVID-19. CDR3 residues: CASSFSGTQYF. CDR3 in DNA: TGTGCCAGCAGCTTTTCCGGGACCCAGTACTTC.